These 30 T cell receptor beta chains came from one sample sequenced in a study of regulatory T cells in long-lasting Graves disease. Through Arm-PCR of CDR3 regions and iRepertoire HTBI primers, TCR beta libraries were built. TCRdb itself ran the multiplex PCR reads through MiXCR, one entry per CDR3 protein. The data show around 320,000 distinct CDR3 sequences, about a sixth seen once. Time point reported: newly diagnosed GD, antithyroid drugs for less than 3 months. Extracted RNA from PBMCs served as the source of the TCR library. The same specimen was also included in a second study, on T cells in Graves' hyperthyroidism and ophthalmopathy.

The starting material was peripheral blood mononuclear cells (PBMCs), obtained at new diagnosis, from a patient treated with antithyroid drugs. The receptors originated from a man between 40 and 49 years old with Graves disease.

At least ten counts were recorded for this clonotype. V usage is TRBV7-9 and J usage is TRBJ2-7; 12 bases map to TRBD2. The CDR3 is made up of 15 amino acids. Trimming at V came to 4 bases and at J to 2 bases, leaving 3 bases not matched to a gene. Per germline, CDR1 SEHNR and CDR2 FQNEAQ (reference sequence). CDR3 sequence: CASSWLAGGTYEQYF. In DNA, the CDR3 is TGTGCCAGCAGCTGGCTAGCGGGGGGGACCTACGAGCAGTACTTC. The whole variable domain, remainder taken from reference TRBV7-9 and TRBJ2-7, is DTGVSQNPRHKITKRGQNVTFRCDPISEHNRLYWYRQTLGQGPEFLTYFQNEAQLEKSRLLSDRFSAERPKGSFSTLEIQRTEQGDSAMYLCASSWLAGGTYEQYFGPGTRLTVT.

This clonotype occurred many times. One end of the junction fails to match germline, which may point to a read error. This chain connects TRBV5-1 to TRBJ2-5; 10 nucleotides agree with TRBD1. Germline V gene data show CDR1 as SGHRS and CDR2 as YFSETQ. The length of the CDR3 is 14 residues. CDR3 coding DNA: TGCGCCAGCACCTTGACAGGGGGCTCGGAGACCCAGTACTTC. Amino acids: CASTLTGGSETQYF.

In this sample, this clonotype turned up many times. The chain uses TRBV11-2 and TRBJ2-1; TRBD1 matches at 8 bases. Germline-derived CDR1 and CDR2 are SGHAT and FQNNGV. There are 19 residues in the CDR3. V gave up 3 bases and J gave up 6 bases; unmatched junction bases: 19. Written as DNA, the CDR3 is TGTGCCAGCAGCTTCTACAGGATGGCCCAGGACAGGGCCGGCAATGAGCAGTTCTTC. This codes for CASSFYRMAQDRAGNEQFF.

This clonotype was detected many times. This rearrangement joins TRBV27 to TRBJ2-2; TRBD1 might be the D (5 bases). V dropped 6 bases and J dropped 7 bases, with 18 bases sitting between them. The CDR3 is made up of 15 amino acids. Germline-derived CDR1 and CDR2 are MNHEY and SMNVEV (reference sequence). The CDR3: CASSIPGASVGELFF. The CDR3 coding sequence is TGTGCCAGCAGCATACCTGGGGCCTCCGTCGGGGAGCTGTTTTTT.

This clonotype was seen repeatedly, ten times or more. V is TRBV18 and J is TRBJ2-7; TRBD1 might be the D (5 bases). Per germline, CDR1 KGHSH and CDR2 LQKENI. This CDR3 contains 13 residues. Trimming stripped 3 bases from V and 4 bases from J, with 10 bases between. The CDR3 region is CASSPPTEYEQYF. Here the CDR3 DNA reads TGTGCCAGCTCACCCCCGACAGAATACGAGCAGTACTTC.

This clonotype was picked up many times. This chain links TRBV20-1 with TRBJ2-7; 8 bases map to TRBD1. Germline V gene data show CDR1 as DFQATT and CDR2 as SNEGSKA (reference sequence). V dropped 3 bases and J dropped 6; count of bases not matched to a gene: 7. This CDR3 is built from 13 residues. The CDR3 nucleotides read TGCAGTGCTAGCCGACAGGGGTCGATCGAGCAGTACTTC. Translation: CSASRQGSIEQYF.

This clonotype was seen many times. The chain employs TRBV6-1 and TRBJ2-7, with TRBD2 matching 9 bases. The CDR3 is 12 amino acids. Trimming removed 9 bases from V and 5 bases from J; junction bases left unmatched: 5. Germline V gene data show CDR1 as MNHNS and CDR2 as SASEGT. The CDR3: CASRTSEDEQYF. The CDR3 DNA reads TGTGCCAGTCGGACTAGCGAGGACGAGCAGTACTTC.

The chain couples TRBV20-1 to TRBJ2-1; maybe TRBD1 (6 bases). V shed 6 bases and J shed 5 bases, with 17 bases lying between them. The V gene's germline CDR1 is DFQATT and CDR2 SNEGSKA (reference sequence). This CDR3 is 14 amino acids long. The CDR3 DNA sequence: TGCAGTGCGCCAGGGGTCCGTTCACACAATGAGCAGTTCTTC. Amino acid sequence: CSAPGVRSHNEQFF.

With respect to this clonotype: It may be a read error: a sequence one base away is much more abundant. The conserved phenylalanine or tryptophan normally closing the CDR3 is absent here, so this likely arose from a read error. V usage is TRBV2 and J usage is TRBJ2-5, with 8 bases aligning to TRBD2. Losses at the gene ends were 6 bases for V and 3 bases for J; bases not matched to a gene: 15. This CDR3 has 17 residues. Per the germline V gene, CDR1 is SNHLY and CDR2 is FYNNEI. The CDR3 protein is CASSNNLAGGPKETQYL. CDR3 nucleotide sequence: TGTGCCAGCAGCAACAACTTGGCGGGGGGCCCTAAAGAGACCCAGTACCTC.

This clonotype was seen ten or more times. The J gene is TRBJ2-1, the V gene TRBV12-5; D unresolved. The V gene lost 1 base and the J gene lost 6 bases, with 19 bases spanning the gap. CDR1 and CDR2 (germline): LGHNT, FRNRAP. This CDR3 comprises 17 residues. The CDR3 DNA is TGTGCTAGTGGTTTGGCCTTGGGGTTCTTGAACGTCAATGAGCAGTTCTTC. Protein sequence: CASGLALGFLNVNEQFF. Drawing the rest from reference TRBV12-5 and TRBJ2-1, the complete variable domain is DARVTQTPRHKVTEMGQEVTMRCQPILGHNTVFWYRQTMMQGLELLAYFRNRAPLDDSGMPKDRFSAEMPDATLATLKIQPSEPRDSAVYFCASGLALGFLNVNEQFFGPGTRLTVL.

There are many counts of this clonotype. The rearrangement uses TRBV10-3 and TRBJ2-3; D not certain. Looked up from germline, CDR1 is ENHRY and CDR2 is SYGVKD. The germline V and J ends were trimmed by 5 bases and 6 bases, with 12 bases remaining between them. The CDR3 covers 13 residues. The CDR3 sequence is CAISTLSADTQYF. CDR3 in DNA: TGTGCCATCAGTACACTATCTGCGGATACGCAGTATTTT.

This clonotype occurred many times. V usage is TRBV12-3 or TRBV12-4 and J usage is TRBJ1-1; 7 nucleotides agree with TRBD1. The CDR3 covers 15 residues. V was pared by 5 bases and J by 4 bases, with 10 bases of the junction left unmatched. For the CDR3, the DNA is TGTGCCAGCAGTCCCACTCGACAGGGAGTCACTGAAGCTTTCTTT. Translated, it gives CASSPTRQGVTEAFF.

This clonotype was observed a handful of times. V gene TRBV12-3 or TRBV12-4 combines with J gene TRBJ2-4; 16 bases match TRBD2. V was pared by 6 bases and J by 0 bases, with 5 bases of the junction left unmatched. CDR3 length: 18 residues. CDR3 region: CASRGLAGGVVAKNIQYF. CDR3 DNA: TGTGCCAGCAGGGGACTAGCGGGGGGGGTCGTAGCCAAAAACATTCAGTACTTC.

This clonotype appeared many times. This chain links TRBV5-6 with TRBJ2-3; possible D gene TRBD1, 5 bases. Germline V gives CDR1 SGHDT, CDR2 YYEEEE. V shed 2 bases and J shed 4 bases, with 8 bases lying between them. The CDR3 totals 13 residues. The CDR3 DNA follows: TGTGCCAGCAGCTTCTCAGGGTCAGATACGCAGTATTTT. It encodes CASSFSGSDTQYF.

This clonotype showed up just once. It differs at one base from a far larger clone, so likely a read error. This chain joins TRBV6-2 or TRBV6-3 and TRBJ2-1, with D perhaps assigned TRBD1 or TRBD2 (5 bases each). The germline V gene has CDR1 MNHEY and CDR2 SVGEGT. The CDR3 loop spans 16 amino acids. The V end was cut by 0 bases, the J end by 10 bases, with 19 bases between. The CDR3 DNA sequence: TGTGCCAGCAGTTACTCGGTCCGGGACCACTCCTACGAGCAGTTCTTC. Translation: CASSYSVRDHSYEQFF.

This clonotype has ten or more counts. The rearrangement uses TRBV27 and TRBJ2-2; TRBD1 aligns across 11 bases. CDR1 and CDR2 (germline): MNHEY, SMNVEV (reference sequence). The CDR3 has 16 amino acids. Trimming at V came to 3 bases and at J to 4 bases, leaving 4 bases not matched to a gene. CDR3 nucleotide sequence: TGTGCCAGCAGTTTCCGGGACAGGGGGTCCACCGGGGAGCTGTTTTTT. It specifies CASSFRDRGSTGELFF.

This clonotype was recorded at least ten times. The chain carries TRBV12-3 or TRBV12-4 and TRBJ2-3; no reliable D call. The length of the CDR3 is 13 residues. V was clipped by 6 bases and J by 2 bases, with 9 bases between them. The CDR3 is CASRTSYTDTQYF. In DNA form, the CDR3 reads TGTGCCAGCAGGACCTCGTACACAGATACGCAGTATTTT.

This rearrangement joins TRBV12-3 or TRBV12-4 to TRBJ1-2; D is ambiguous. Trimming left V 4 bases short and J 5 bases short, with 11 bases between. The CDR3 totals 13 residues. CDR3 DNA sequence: TGTGCCAGCAGTTCCCCGTCGAGGTATGGCTACACCTTC. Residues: CASSSPSRYGYTF.

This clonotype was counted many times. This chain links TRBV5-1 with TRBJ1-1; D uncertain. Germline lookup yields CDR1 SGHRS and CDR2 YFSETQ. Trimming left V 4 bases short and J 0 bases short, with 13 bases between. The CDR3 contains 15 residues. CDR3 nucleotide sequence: TGCGCCAGCAGCCTGGGAGGGATCTTGAACACTGAAGCTTTCTTT. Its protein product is CASSLGGILNTEAFF.

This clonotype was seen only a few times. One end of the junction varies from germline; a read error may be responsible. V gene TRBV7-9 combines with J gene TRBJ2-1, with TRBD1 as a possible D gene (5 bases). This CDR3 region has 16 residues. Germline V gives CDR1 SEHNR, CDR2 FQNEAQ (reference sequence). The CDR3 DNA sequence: TGTGCCAGCAGCTTCCAGGGCGGAATGGCCTACAGTGAGCAGTTCTTC. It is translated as CASSFQGGMAYSEQFF.

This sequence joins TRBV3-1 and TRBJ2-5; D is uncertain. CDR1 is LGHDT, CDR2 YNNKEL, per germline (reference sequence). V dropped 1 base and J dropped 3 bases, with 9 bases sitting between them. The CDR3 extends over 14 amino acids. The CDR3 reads CASSQGSPEETQYF. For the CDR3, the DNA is TGTGCCAGCAGCCAAGGGTCACCAGAAGAGACCCAGTACTTC.

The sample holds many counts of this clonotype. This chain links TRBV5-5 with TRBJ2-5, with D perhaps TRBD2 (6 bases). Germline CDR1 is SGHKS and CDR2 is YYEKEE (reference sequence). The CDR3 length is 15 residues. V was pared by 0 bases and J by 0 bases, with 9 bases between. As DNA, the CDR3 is TGTGCCAGCAGCTTGGGCGGGGACTACCAAGAGACCCAGTACTTC. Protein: CASSLGGDYQETQYF.

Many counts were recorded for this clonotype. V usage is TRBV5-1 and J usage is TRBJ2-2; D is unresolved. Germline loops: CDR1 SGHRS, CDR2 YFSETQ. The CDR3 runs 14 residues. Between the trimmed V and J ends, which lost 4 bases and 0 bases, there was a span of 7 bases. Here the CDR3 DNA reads TGCGCCAGCAGCACTACACCGAACACCGGGGAGCTGTTTTTT. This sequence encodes CASSTTPNTGELFF.

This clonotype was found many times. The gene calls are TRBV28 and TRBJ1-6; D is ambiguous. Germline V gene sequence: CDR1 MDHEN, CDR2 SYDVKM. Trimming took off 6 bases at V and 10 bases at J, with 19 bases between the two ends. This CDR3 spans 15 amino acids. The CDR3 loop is CASSPIMGFRSPLHF. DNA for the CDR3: TGTGCCAGCAGCCCCATTATGGGGTTTAGATCACCCCTCCACTTT.

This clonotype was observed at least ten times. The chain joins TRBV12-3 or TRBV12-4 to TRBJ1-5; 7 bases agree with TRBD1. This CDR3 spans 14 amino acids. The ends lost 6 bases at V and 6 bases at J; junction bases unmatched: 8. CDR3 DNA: TGTGCCAGCAGCAAGAAAAGACAGGGTCAGCCCCAGCATTTT. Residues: CASSKKRQGQPQHF.

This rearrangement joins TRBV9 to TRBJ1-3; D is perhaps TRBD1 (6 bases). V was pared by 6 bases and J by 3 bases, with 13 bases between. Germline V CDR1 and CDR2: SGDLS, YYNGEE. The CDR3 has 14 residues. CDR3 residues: CASTLGGHGNTIYF. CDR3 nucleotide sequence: TGTGCCAGCACCCTGGGGGGGCATGGAAACACCATATATTTT. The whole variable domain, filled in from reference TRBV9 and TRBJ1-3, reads DSGVTQTPKHLITATGQRVTLRCSPRSGDLSVYWYQQSLDQGLQFLIQYYNGEERAKGNILERFSAQQFPDLHSELNLSSLELGDSALYFCASTLGGHGNTIYFGEGSWLTVV.

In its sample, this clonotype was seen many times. The CDR3 loop reads CASSPEREETQYF. The CDR3 DNA reads as TGTGCCAGCAGCCCCGAAAGGGAAGAGACCCAGTACTTC. The chain uses TRBV2 and TRBJ2-5; D is ambiguous. V was trimmed by 6 bases and J by 3 bases, leaving 11 bases between them. This CDR3 spans 13 amino acids. The germline gives CDR1 SNHLY, CDR2 FYNNEI.

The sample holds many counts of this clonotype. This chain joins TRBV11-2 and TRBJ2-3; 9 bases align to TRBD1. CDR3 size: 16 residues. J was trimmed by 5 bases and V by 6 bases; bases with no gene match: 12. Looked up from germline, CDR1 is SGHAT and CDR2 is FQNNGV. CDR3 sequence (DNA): TGTGCCAGCAGAGAGGGTACCCGGGACAGGGAAGATACGCAGTATTTT. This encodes CASREGTRDREDTQYF.

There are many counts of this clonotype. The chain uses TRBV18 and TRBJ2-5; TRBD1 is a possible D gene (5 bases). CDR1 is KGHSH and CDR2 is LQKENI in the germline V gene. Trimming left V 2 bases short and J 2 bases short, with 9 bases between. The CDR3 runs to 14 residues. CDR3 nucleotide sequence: TGTGCCAGCTCACCATTCAGGGCACAAGAGACCCAGTACTTC. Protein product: CASSPFRAQETQYF. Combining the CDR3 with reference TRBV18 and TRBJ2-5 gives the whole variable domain NAGVMQNPRHLVRRRGQEARLRCSPMKGHSHVYWYRQLPEEGLKFMVYLQKENIIDESGMPKERFSAEFPKEGPSILRIQQVVRGDSAAYFCASSPFRAQETQYFGPGTRLLVL.

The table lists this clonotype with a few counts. CDR3 DNA: TGCAGTGCTAGGGGGGACAGTCAACCTGGCTACACCTTC. Amino acid sequence: CSARGDSQPGYTF. The J gene is TRBJ1-2, the V gene TRBV20-1; 7 nucleotides agree with TRBD1. The junction had 8 bases not matched to a gene; V was cut back by 3 bases and J by 7 bases. CDR1 is DFQATT, CDR2 SNEGSKA, per germline (reference sequence). The CDR3 runs 13 residues.